A selection of T cell receptor beta chains follows, all from one sample in a study of cytomegalovirus exposure and HLA in healthy donors. The method was immunoSEQ multiplex PCR; TCRdb's version includes in-frame clones alone and lacks a portion of them. The sample holds roughly 280,000 clones, just over 85% seen once. What was sequenced was PBMCs. The receptors here all came from a woman younger than 30 in good health and CMV-seronegative. CDR3s include the opening cysteine and the closing phenylalanine or tryptophan. Each record gives: clone size, D gene, J gene, V gene, CDR3 protein, CDR3 DNA. A D gene is named only where the DNA matches it firmly. Size values are once, few and many counts, or a class for expanded clones, and some rows have none.

clone_size: NA
d_call: NA
j_call: TRBJ1-2
v_call: TRBV5-4
cdr3_aa: CASTRQYSGGYTF
cdr3_nt: TGTGCCAGCACCAGACAGTATTCGGGTGGCTACACCTTC

clone_size: NA
d_call: TRBD2
j_call: TRBJ2-1
v_call: TRBV28
cdr3_aa: CASLGAGLYNEQFF
cdr3_nt: TGTGCCAGCTTAGGAGCGGGGTTGTACAATGAGCAGTTCTTC

clone_size: NA
d_call: TRBD2
j_call: TRBJ2-1
v_call: TRBV27
cdr3_aa: CASSFGLVGWDEQFF
cdr3_nt: TGTGCCAGCAGTTTTGGACTAGTGGGGTGGGATGAGCAGTTCTTC

clone_size: NA
d_call: TRBD1
j_call: TRBJ1-5
v_call: TRBV19
cdr3_aa: CASSLRQGVSNQPQHF
cdr3_nt: TGTGCCAGTAGTCTGCGACAGGGAGTAAGCAATCAGCCCCAGCATTTT

clone_size: NA
d_call: NA
j_call: TRBJ2-7
v_call: TRBV27
cdr3_aa: CASSYSTDSSYEQYF
cdr3_nt: TGTGCCAGCAGTTATTCCACGGACAGCTCCTACGAGCAGTACTTC

clone_size: once
d_call: TRBD1
j_call: TRBJ2-7
v_call: TRBV7-2
cdr3_aa: CASSFDRGTFYEQYF
cdr3_nt: TGTGCCAGCAGCTTTGACAGGGGAACCTTCTACGAGCAGTACTTC

clone_size: NA
d_call: TRBD1
j_call: TRBJ2-3
v_call: TRBV27
cdr3_aa: CASSLVGTGVRRGDTQYF
cdr3_nt: TGTGCCAGCAGTTTGGTGGGGACAGGGGTTCGGAGGGGTGATACGCAGTATTTT

clone_size: NA
d_call: NA
j_call: TRBJ1-6
v_call: TRBV4-3
cdr3_aa: CASSQDGGPGSPLHF
cdr3_nt: TGCGCCAGCAGCCAAGATGGAGGGCCCGGTTCACCCCTCCACTTT

clone_size: NA
d_call: NA
j_call: TRBJ1-1
v_call: TRBV11-1
cdr3_aa: CASSLATPLRNTEAFF
cdr3_nt: TGTGCCAGCAGCTTAGCGACACCGCTACGGAACACTGAAGCTTTCTTT

clone_size: NA
d_call: NA
j_call: TRBJ1-3
v_call: TRBV19
cdr3_aa: CASSIAGLGPGNTIYF
cdr3_nt: TGTGCCAGTAGTATAGCCGGACTTGGGCCTGGAAACACCATATATTTT

clone_size: NA
d_call: TRBD1
j_call: TRBJ2-5
v_call: TRBV4-3
cdr3_aa: CASSQGTGHSETQYF
cdr3_nt: TGCGCCAGCAGCCAAGGGACAGGGCATTCAGAGACCCAGTACTTC

clone_size: NA
d_call: NA
j_call: TRBJ2-3
v_call: TRBV9
cdr3_aa: CASSAPGTTDTQYF
cdr3_nt: TGTGCCAGCAGCGCCCCAGGAACCACAGATACGCAGTATTTT

clone_size: NA
d_call: NA
j_call: TRBJ1-6
v_call: TRBV4-3
cdr3_aa: CASSQGGVPYNSPLHF
cdr3_nt: TGCGCCAGCAGCCAAGGCGGGGTGCCCTATAATTCACCCCTCCACTTT

clone_size: NA
d_call: NA
j_call: TRBJ2-3
v_call: TRBV5-4
cdr3_aa: CASSFRSADTQYF
cdr3_nt: TGTGCCAGCAGCTTCCGGAGCGCAGATACGCAGTATTTT

clone_size: NA
d_call: NA
j_call: TRBJ1-2
v_call: TRBV10-1
cdr3_aa: CASSGTDNYGYTF
cdr3_nt: TGCGCCAGCAGTGGGACAGATAACTATGGCTACACCTTC

clone_size: NA
d_call: TRBD1
j_call: TRBJ2-7
v_call: TRBV27
cdr3_aa: CASSFFRGQGEQYF
cdr3_nt: TGTGCCAGCAGTTTCTTCAGGGGGCAAGGTGAGCAGTACTTC

clone_size: NA
d_call: NA
j_call: TRBJ1-4
v_call: TRBV6-5
cdr3_aa: CASRLERDTASFF
cdr3_nt: TGTGCCAGCAGACTAGAACGGGACACAGCCAGTTTTTTT

clone_size: NA
d_call: NA
j_call: TRBJ2-7
v_call: TRBV10-3
cdr3_aa: CAISESIRSGSYEQYF
cdr3_nt: TGTGCCATCAGTGAGTCGATACGGTCAGGATCCTACGAGCAGTACTTC

clone_size: NA
d_call: TRBD2
j_call: TRBJ2-7
v_call: TRBV7-9
cdr3_aa: CASSLAAGGPEQYF
cdr3_nt: TGTGCCAGCAGCTTAGCTGCGGGGGGGCCCGAGCAGTACTTC

clone_size: NA
d_call: NA
j_call: TRBJ1-1
v_call: TRBV5-8
cdr3_aa: CASSLAGNTEAFF
cdr3_nt: TGTGCCAGCAGCTTAGCAGGGAACACTGAAGCTTTCTTT

clone_size: NA
d_call: TRBD1
j_call: TRBJ2-2
v_call: TRBV5-1
cdr3_aa: CASSRSPGQGWTGELFF
cdr3_nt: TGCGCCAGCAGCCGCTCTCCGGGACAGGGGTGGACCGGGGAGCTGTTTTTT

clone_size: NA
d_call: NA
j_call: TRBJ1-2
v_call: TRBV30
cdr3_aa: CAWSVNYGYTF
cdr3_nt: TGTGCCTGGAGTGTTAATTATGGCTACACCTTC

clone_size: NA
d_call: NA
j_call: TRBJ2-5
v_call: TRBV2
cdr3_aa: CASSRRLRGLDGETQYF
cdr3_nt: TGTGCCAGCAGTCGAAGACTTAGGGGCCTGGATGGAGAGACCCAGTACTTC

clone_size: NA
d_call: TRBD1
j_call: TRBJ1-1
v_call: TRBV15
cdr3_aa: CATSRDREATEAFF
cdr3_nt: TGTGCCACCAGCCGGGACAGGGAGGCCACTGAAGCTTTCTTT

clone_size: NA
d_call: NA
j_call: TRBJ2-2
v_call: TRBV9
cdr3_aa: CASSVEGRVAGELFF
cdr3_nt: TGTGCCAGCAGCGTAGAAGGCAGGGTAGCCGGGGAGCTGTTTTTT

clone_size: NA
d_call: NA
j_call: TRBJ1-2
v_call: TRBV30
cdr3_aa: CAWSVNDKNYGYTF
cdr3_nt: TGTGCCTGGAGTGTAAACGACAAAAACTATGGCTACACCTTC

clone_size: NA
d_call: NA
j_call: TRBJ1-2
v_call: TRBV9
cdr3_aa: CASSIREAGPTNYGYTF
cdr3_nt: TGTGCCAGTTCCATCCGGGAAGCTGGCCCAACTAACTATGGCTACACCTTC

clone_size: NA
d_call: NA
j_call: TRBJ1-4
v_call: TRBV2
cdr3_aa: CASLFRGLAEKLFF
cdr3_nt: TGTGCCAGCTTATTTCGAGGGTTGGCTGAAAAACTGTTTTTT

clone_size: few
d_call: TRBD2
j_call: TRBJ2-7
v_call: TRBV6-1
cdr3_aa: CASSEDEREPLEQYF
cdr3_nt: TGTGCCAGCAGTGAAGATGAGCGGGAACCCCTCGAGCAGTACTTC